This entry lists 24 T cell receptor beta chains sequenced from one sample in a study of T cell responses to AZD1222 COVID-19 vaccine. Repertoires were generated with immunoSEQ multiplex PCR, while TCRdb's copy carries only in-frame clones and drops some. This sample has about 160,000 clones, with 92% found just once. Sequenced here: peripheral blood, sampled on day 0 of MenACWY control vaccination. These TCRs come from an adult in good health.

This chain connects TRBV28 to TRBJ1-2; D not resolved. Germline values: CDR1 MDHEN, CDR2 SYDVKM. This CDR3 comprises 12 residues. The V and J ends lost 10 bases and 4 bases respectively, with 13 bases between them. The CDR3 nucleotides are TGTGCCACATACCCGACGGGCTATGGCTACACCTTC. It yields the protein CATYPTGYGYTF.

This CDR3 reads CASSLPRGARTGTDEQYF. In DNA, the CDR3 is TGTGCCAGCAGTTTGCCCCGGGGGGCTAGGACGGGGACCGACGAGCAGTACTTC. The gene calls are TRBV28 and TRBJ2-7; a weak D match, TRBD2 (7 bases). The CDR3 has 18 amino acids. The germline gives CDR1 MDHEN, CDR2 SYDVKM. Trimming left V 3 bases short and J 5 bases short, with 26 bases between.

The rearrangement links TRBV28 to TRBJ2-2, with 14 bases matching TRBD2. The J segment lost 3 bases and the V segment lost 4 bases, leaving 1 base of the junction unmatched. The CDR3 totals 16 residues. Germline CDR1 MDHEN, CDR2 SYDVKM. This CDR3 reads CASSSTSGRDTGELFF. As DNA, the CDR3 is TGTGCCAGCAGTTCGACTAGCGGGAGGGACACCGGGGAGCTGTTTTTT.

This sequence joins TRBV6-2 or TRBV6-3 and TRBJ2-3, with TRBD2 identical over 7 bases. The J segment lost 2 bases and the V segment lost 0 bases, leaving 8 bases of the junction unmatched. Germline lookup yields CDR1 MNHEY and CDR2 SVGEGT. The CDR3 spans 17 residues. The CDR3 DNA follows: TGTGCCAGCAGTTACTCTACCCGGGGACTACCCACAGATACGCAGTATTTT. Translated: CASSYSTRGLPTDTQYF.

The V gene is TRBV2, the J gene TRBJ1-5; D is ambiguous. CDR3 length equals 15 residues. Trimming took off 4 bases at V and 2 bases at J, with 12 bases between the two ends. In germline, CDR1 is SNHLY, CDR2 FYNNEI. CDR3 in DNA: TGTGCCAGCAGTGGTAACTCTCATGGCAATCAGCCCCAGCATTTT. Encoded protein: CASSGNSHGNQPQHF.

The rearrangement links TRBV7-9 to TRBJ2-5, with D possibly being TRBD1 (5 bases). V was trimmed by 5 bases and J by 1 base, leaving 14 bases between them. Looked up from germline, CDR1 is SEHNR and CDR2 is FQNEAQ (reference sequence). This CDR3 has 15 residues. The CDR3 region has the DNA TGTGCCAGCAGCCGCCTCAGACAGACCCAAGAGACCCAGTACTTC. Translating gives CASSRLRQTQETQYF.

The V gene is TRBV28, the J gene TRBJ2-6; D is unresolved. The CDR3 is made up of 16 amino acids. CDR1 is MDHEN, CDR2 SYDVKM, per germline. With 4 bases removed from V and 1 base from J, the gap between germline ends came to 11 bases. CDR3 sequence (DNA): TGTGCCAGCAGTTACGGACGGTCTTCTGGGGCCAACGTCCTGACTTTC. This codes for CASSYGRSSGANVLTF. The full variable domain, completed using reference TRBV28 and TRBJ2-6, is DVKVTQSSRYLVKRTGEKVFLECVQDMDHENMFWYRQDPGLGLRLIYFSYDVKMKEKGDIPEGYSVSREKKERFSLILESASTNQTSMYLCASSYGRSSGANVLTFGAGSRLTVL.

J is TRBJ1-1 and V is TRBV4-3; weak D call: TRBD1 (5 bases). Per the germline V gene, CDR1 is LGHNA and CDR2 is YSLEER. Trimming removed 1 base from V and 1 base from J, with 10 bases in between. The CDR3 is 15 amino acids. DNA of the CDR3: TGCGCCAGCAGCCAAGGCCGGGGGACGAACACTGAAGCTTTCTTT. Translated, it gives CASSQGRGTNTEAFF.

This chain joins TRBV29-1 and TRBJ2-7; D is perhaps TRBD2 (6 bases). This CDR3 contains 12 residues. V lost 4 bases and J 5 bases, leaving 12 bases between the germline ends. Per the germline V gene, CDR1 is SQVTM and CDR2 is ANQGSEA. The CDR3 sequence is CSVAGTVDEQYF. As DNA, the CDR3 is TGCAGCGTTGCCGGGACTGTAGACGAGCAGTACTTC.

The chain links TRBV12-5 to TRBJ1-5, with a weak D call TRBD1 (5 bases). Germline V gene lookup returns CDR1 LGHNT and CDR2 FRNRAP. V dropped 4 bases and J dropped 7 bases, with 17 bases sitting between them. CDR3 length equals 15 residues. In DNA, the CDR3 is TGTGCTAGTGGTTCGGACGCAGGGACCTACCAGCCCCAGCATTTT. Its protein is CASGSDAGTYQPQHF.

The gene calls are TRBV15 and TRBJ2-3, with 7 positions matching TRBD2. The CDR3 covers 18 residues. With V trimmed by 0 bases and J by 2 bases, 11 bases remained unmatched. Germline V lookup: CDR1 LNHNV, CDR2 YYDKDF (reference sequence). The CDR3 region has the DNA TGTGCCACCAGCAGAGAAAGGGCTATCGGGGGGTTCACAGATACGCAGTATTTT. The encoded protein is CATSRERAIGGFTDTQYF.

The V gene is TRBV28, the J gene TRBJ1-6; D is unclear. The germline V gene has CDR1 MDHEN and CDR2 SYDVKM. The V end lost 3 bases, the J end lost 8 bases, and 5 bases lay between the germline ends. The CDR3 contains 12 residues. CDR3: CASSFVDSPLHF. The CDR3 nucleotides read TGTGCCAGCAGTTTCGTTGATTCACCCCTCCACTTT.

The rearrangement uses TRBV2 and TRBJ1-3; 8 bases are shared with TRBD1. V was clipped by 3 bases and J by 3 bases; unmatched bases: 1. The CDR3 runs to 14 residues. The germline V gene has CDR1 SNHLY and CDR2 FYNNEI. CDR3 DNA: TGTGCCAGCAGTGAGACAGGGGTTGGAAACACCATATATTTT. This codes for CASSETGVGNTIYF.

The chain uses TRBV23-1 and TRBJ1-5; no reliable D call. TRBV23-1 is an ORF, and what it does is uncertain. The CDR3 length is 13 residues. V lost 4 bases to trimming and J lost 2 bases, with 6 bases between them. CDR3 sequence reads: CASSRKCNQPQHF. Written as DNA, the CDR3 is TGCGCCAGCAGTCGAAAGTGCAATCAGCCCCAGCATTTT.

The chain combines TRBV30 with TRBJ1-4, with D perhaps TRBD1 (5 bases). The CDR3 is 15 amino acids. Trimming removed 2 bases at V and 7 bases at J, with 17 bases between. The germline CDR1 and CDR2 sequences are GTSNPN and SVGIG (reference sequence). CDR3 in amino acids: CAWSPDSARAEKLFF. The CDR3 DNA is TGTGCCTGGAGTCCTGACAGTGCGAGAGCTGAAAAACTGTTTTTT. Combining the CDR3 with reference TRBV30 and TRBJ1-4 gives the whole variable domain SQTIHQWPATLVQPVGSPLSLECTVEGTSNPNLYWYRQAAGRGLQLLFYSVGIGQISSEVPQNLSASRPQDRQFILSSKKLLLSDSGFYLCAWSPDSARAEKLFFGSGTQLSVL.

V gene TRBV5-1 combines with J gene TRBJ2-7; D unclear. Between the trimmed V and J ends, which lost 0 bases and 3 bases, there was a span of 10 bases. Germline loops: CDR1 SGHRS, CDR2 YFSETQ. The length of the CDR3 is 14 residues. CDR3 residues: CASSLELAFYEQYF. In nucleotides, the CDR3 is TGCGCCAGCAGCTTGGAACTGGCGTTCTACGAGCAGTACTTC.

This clone was observed a few times. The chain has TRBV6-5 and TRBJ2-2; D gene uncertain. This CDR3 is 14 amino acids long. The ends were cut back, 6 bases at V and 5 bases at J, with 13 bases in the middle. The germline V gene has CDR1 MNHEY and CDR2 SVGAGI. The CDR3 sequence is CASRGKGRTGELFF. CDR3 sequence (DNA): TGTGCCAGCAGGGGTAAGGGTAGAACCGGGGAGCTGTTTTTT.

On this clone itself: At one boundary the junction diverges from the germline segment, which might be a read error. V gene TRBV4-1 combines with J gene TRBJ2-7; D might be TRBD1 (6 bases). There are 16 residues in the CDR3. Germline V gives CDR1 MGHRA, CDR2 YSYEKL. The CDR3 sequence: CARSPLGAGPEYEQYF. For the CDR3, the DNA is TGCGCCCGCAGCCCCCTGGGGGCAGGGCCCGAGTACGAGCAGTACTTC.

This rearrangement joins TRBV5-4 to TRBJ2-7, with D possibly TRBD1 on 5 matching bases. V dropped 0 bases and J dropped 3 bases, with 7 bases sitting between them. This CDR3 is 13 amino acids long. CDR1 is SGHNT, CDR2 YYREEE, per germline (reference sequence). DNA of the CDR3: TGTGCCAGCAGCTTGGTGCAGGGCTACGAGCAGTACTTC. Its protein is CASSLVQGYEQYF.

This chain connects TRBV19 to TRBJ1-4; D might be TRBD1 (6 bases). The V end lost 3 bases, the J end lost 3 bases, and 11 bases lay between the germline ends. This CDR3 has 15 amino acids. In germline, CDR1 is LNHDA, CDR2 SQIVND (reference sequence). The CDR3 spells CASSIGRGANEKLFF. In nucleotides, the CDR3 is TGTGCCAGTAGTATCGGCAGGGGCGCTAATGAAAAACTGTTTTTT.

The V and J genes are TRBV28 and TRBJ1-6; 8 nucleotides match TRBD1. Losses at the gene ends were 7 bases for V and 14 bases for J; bases not matched to a gene: 7. CDR3 size: 12 residues. Germline values: CDR1 MDHEN, CDR2 SYDVKM. CDR3 protein: CASTPGGRALHF. The CDR3 nucleotides read TGTGCCAGCACCCCAGGGGGCAGGGCCCTCCACTTT.

V is TRBV11-1 and J is TRBJ2-4; D unclear. The CDR3 contains 12 residues. Germline CDR1 SGHAT, CDR2 FQDESV (reference sequence). V lost 5 bases and J 10 bases, leaving 12 bases between the germline ends. CDR3 nucleotides: TGTGCCAGCAGCCAAGAAGCGAGGATTCAGTACTTC. Amino acids: CASSQEARIQYF.

V gene TRBV7-2 combines with J gene TRBJ1-2; 10 bases are a match to TRBD1. J was trimmed by 8 bases and V by 1 base; bases with no gene match: 1. Germline lookup yields CDR1 SGHTA and CDR2 FQGNSA. CDR3 length equals 13 residues. The CDR3 DNA reads as TGTGCCAGCAGCTTAGAGACAGGGGGCGGCTACACCTTC. Amino acid sequence: CASSLETGGGYTF.

This clone has a single count. V and J are TRBV5-1 and TRBJ1-3; D is unresolved. Germline loops: CDR1 SGHRS, CDR2 YFSETQ. The CDR3 is made up of 15 amino acids. V was cut by 0 bases and J by 2 bases, with 9 bases left in between. The CDR3 here is CASSLDGFPGNTIYF. DNA for the CDR3: TGCGCCAGCAGCTTGGACGGGTTCCCTGGAAACACCATATATTTT. The full variable domain, rest sourced from reference TRBV5-1 and TRBJ1-3, is KAGVTQTPRYLIKTRGQQVTLSCSPISGHRSVSWYQQTPGQGLQFLFEYFSETQRNKGNFPGRFSGRQFSNSRSEMNVSTLELGDSALYLCASSLDGFPGNTIYFGEGSWLTVV.